This TCR beta chain was recorded in a study of T cell changes during pregnancy in multiple sclerosis. Sequencing used immunoSEQ multiplex PCR; TCRdb keeps in-frame clones, though not all of them. This table has 85,000 to 95,000 clones, 90% to 95% appearing once. V was pared by 0 bases and J by 3 bases, with 4 bases of the junction left unmatched. The CDR3 loop spans 15 amino acids. Germline CDR1 reads KGHSH; CDR2 reads LQKENI. The sample in question was peripheral blood, obtained after pregnancy. The chain carries TRBV18 and TRBJ2-5; 7 bases align to TRBD1. The sequence was obtained from a female donor in good health, enrolled as a control in a pregnancy study. The CDR3 DNA reads TGTGCCAGCTCACCACCGGCAGGGGGAAAAGAGACCCAGTACTTC. This translates into CASSPPAGGKETQYF. The variable domain in full, completed from reference TRBV18 and TRBJ2-5, reads NAGVMQNPRHLVRRRGQEARLRCSPMKGHSHVYWYRQLPEEGLKFMVYLQKENIIDESGMPKERFSAEFPKEGPSILRIQQVVRGDSAAYFCASSPPAGGKETQYFGPGTRLLVL.